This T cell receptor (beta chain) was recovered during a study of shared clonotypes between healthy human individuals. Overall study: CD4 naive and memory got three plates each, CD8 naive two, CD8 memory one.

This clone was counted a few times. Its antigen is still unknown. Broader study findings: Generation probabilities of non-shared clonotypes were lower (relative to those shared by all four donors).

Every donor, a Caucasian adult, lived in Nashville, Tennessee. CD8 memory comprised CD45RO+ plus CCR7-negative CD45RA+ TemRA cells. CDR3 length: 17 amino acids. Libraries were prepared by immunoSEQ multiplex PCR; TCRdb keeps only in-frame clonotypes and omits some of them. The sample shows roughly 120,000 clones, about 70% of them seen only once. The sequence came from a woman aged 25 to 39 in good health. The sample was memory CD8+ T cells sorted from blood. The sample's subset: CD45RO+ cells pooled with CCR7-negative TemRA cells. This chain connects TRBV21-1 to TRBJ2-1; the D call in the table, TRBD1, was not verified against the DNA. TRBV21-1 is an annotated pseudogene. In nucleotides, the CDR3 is TGTGCCAGATCCGTGGGGAGGGGACAGGGATTTTACAATGAGCAGTTCTTC. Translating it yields CARSVGRGQGFYNEQFF.